This TCR beta chain was identified in a study of CD8 T cells in ankylosing spondylitis. A note on this clonotype: Its antigen remains unknown.

Via MiXCR, TCRdb re-called the 5' RACE reads, giving one row per CDR3 protein. The sample yields some 300,000 distinct CDR3 sequences, around 20% seen once. V lost 3 bases and J lost 7, with 9 bases in between. This CDR3 region has 13 residues. Regarding the study as a whole: From matched ankylosing spondylitis synovial fluid, disease-linked clones were reportedly recovered at significantly enriched levels.

This sequence was found in a female donor with ankylosing spondylitis or in good health (not recorded which). The source material was blood, either unsorted or a sorted T cell fraction (not recorded which). The genes are TRBV12-3 or TRBV12-4 and TRBJ2-2; no definite D call. Here the CDR3 reads CASSLIRVGELFF. In DNA, the CDR3 is TGTGCCAGCAGTTTGATACGAGTCGGGGAGCTGTTTTTT.